The rows below give T cell receptor beta chains drawn from one sample of a study of blood T cell repertoires in COVID-19. The protocol was immunoSEQ multiplex PCR, while the TCRdb copy is restricted to in-frame clones and leaves out a portion. This table has fewer than 350,000 clones, roughly 85% appearing once. Sequencing was done on a sample of peripheral blood. These receptor sequences come from a human donor in a cohort sampled during active COVID-19. Both conserved end residues are part of each CDR3. A D gene is named only where the DNA matches it firmly. Expanded clones get a size class; other rows say once, few or many, or leave the size out.

d_gene	j_gene	abundance	v_gene	CDR3aa	CDR3nt
NA	TRBJ2-1	NA	TRBV4-2	CASSQDTGGEQFF	TGTGCCAGCAGCCAAGATACGGGTGGAGAGCAGTTCTTC
TRBD1	TRBJ1-1	NA	TRBV11-2	CASSLGVGQGNTEAFF	TGTGCCAGCAGCTTAGGGGTGGGACAGGGGAACACTGAAGCTTTCTTT
NA	TRBJ2-1	NA	TRBV28	CASSPPQALGKNEQFF	TGTGCCAGCAGTCCACCACAGGCCCTAGGTAAGAATGAGCAGTTCTTC
NA	TRBJ2-2	NA	TRBV19	CASERGGANTGELFF	TGTGCCAGTGAGAGAGGGGGGGCCAACACCGGGGAGCTGTTTTTT
TRBD1	TRBJ1-2	NA	TRBV30	CAWTGRGREYGYTF	TGTGCCTGGACGGGCAGGGGGCGCGAGTATGGCTACACCTTC
TRBD1	TRBJ2-7	once	TRBV2	CASSEEGGASYEQYF	TGTGCCAGCAGTGAAGAAGGGGGCGCGTCCTACGAGCAGTACTTC
TRBD1	TRBJ1-4	NA	TRBV12-5	CASGLTSKDRGLLGEKLFF	TGTGCTAGTGGTTTAACTTCGAAGGACAGGGGGCTATTGGGCGAAAAACTGTTTTTT
TRBD2	TRBJ2-1	NA	TRBV2	CASSEDGSGGAKNEQFF	TGTGCCAGCAGTGAAGATGGGAGCGGGGGGGCCAAAAATGAGCAGTTCTTC
NA	TRBJ1-3	NA	TRBV24-1	CASGLVSGNTIYF	TGTGCCAGCGGACTGGTCTCTGGAAACACCATATATTTT
TRBD1	TRBJ1-5	few	TRBV27	CASSSDREKKTQHF	TGTGCCAGCAGTTCGGACAGGGAAAAAAAGACCCAGCATTTT
NA	TRBJ1-2	many	TRBV7-9	CASSSSQGNYGYTF	TGTGCCAGCAGCTCGTCACAGGGTAACTATGGCTACACCTTC
NA	TRBJ2-1	NA	TRBV11-2	CASSPQGPYNEQFF	TGTGCCAGCAGCCCACAGGGTCCCTACAATGAGCAGTTCTTC